The clone carrying this T cell receptor beta chain was seen a handful of times. This sample stems from a study of blood T cells in healthy people across ages. It was roughly 10 milliliters of peripheral blood that were drawn from each donor. Through a sample-barcoded 5' primer and a J-beta primer mix, a second PCR was run for roughly 7 to 11 cycles. TCRdb analysed the 5' RACE reads with MiXCR anew, one entry per CDR3 protein. The table records over 1,300,000 distinct CDR3 sequences, around 59% of them present only once. The CDR3 is 14 amino acids. Germline V gives CDR1 LGHNA, CDR2 YSLEER. V gave up 3 bases and J gave up 2 bases, with 10 bases separating them.

The chain joins TRBV4-3 to TRBJ2-5; no clear D gene. This TCR was recovered from a man younger than 35 in good health. The sequenced material came from blood. CDR3 sequence (DNA): TGCGCCAGCAGCCACCTAGACGGGCAAGAGACCCAGTACTTC. Residues: CASSHLDGQETQYF.